This T cell receptor beta chain was recorded in a study of blood T cells in healthy people across ages. The study, taken as a whole, reports: Diversity of TCR beta correlated strongly with naive T cell percentage. TCR beta diversity, measured per million T cells, fell in a roughly linear way with age.

A second PCR, run for roughly 7 to 12 cycles, used a sample-barcoded 5' primer plus a J-beta primer mix. TCRdb reanalysed the 5' RACE reads using MiXCR and keeps one entry per CDR3 protein. The profile covers 1.5 million to 2 million distinct CDR3 sequences, with roughly 49% appearing a single time and less than 2.5% taken by the ten largest. This clonotype has only a few counts. As yet, its antigen is unknown. The CDR3 extends over 14 amino acids. Germline V gene data show CDR1 as MNHEY and CDR2 as SMNVEV (reference sequence). Trimming removed 3 bases at V and 3 bases at J, with 11 bases between. V gene TRBV27 combines with J gene TRBJ2-5; perhaps TRBD1 as D (5 bases). The source is a middle-aged woman in good health. The sequenced sample consisted of blood. In DNA form, the CDR3 reads TGTGCCAGCAGTTTCTTGGGCAGGGAAGAGACCCAGTACTTC. Translating it yields CASSFLGREETQYF.